Listed below are T cell receptor beta chains from one sample, sequenced in a study of vaccination and CD4 T cells after COVID-19. No antigens are known for them. Each CDR3 protein is one row after TCRdb ran MiXCR on the PCR reads. The data show about 20,000 distinct CDR3 sequences, roughly 46% seen once. The starting material was CD4+ T cells from blood, cultured in vitro, obtained after SARS-CoV-2 vaccination. The receptors were sampled from a human donor who had recovered from COVID-19. CDR3s include the opening cysteine and the closing phenylalanine or tryptophan. The D gene is left open where the match is weak. Clone size is stated in some rows and not others, as once, few, many or a class when expanded.

. TRBJ1-2 TRBV7-8 few CASSLGRINRLAANGYTF TGTGCCAGCAGCTTAGGAAGGATTAACCGATTGGCAGCTAATGGCTACACCTTC
. TRBJ2-1 TRBV7-6 few CASSLAGYEQFF TGTGCCAGCAGCTTAGCGGGGTATGAGCAGTTCTTC
TRBD1 TRBJ1-1 TRBV20-1 . CSAKGQGKAEAFF TGCAGTGCAAAGGGACAGGGGAAGGCTGAAGCTTTCTTT
. TRBJ1-1 TRBV20-1 . CSARAPQGEAFF TGCAGTGCTAGAGCTCCCCAGGGGGAAGCTTTCTTT
. TRBJ1-3 TRBV19 . CASTPGWVGNTIYF TGTGCCAGTACCCCAGGGTGGGTCGGAAACACCATATATTTT
TRBD1 TRBJ2-5 TRBV19 few CASSITDREETQYF TGTGCCAGTAGTATTACGGACAGGGAAGAGACCCAGTACTTC
. TRBJ2-7 TRBV5-8 few CASSSGTYYEQYF TGTGCCAGCAGCTCCGGGACATACTACGAGCAGTACTTC
. TRBJ2-5 TRBV6-2/TRBV6-3 . CASSQGKTQYF TGTGCCAGCAGCCAAGGGAAGACCCAGTACTTC
TRBD1 TRBJ1-2 TRBV4-2 . CASSPPGQATNYGYTF TGTGCCAGCAGCCCGCCGGGACAGGCGACTAACTATGGCTACACCTTC
TRBD1 TRBJ1-5 TRBV12-3/TRBV12-4 . CASRPTGDRGQPQHF TGTGCCAGCAGGCCTACAGGGGATCGTGGGCAGCCCCAGCATTTT
. TRBJ2-7 TRBV11-2 . CASSLIRGQGTFPYF TGTGCCAGCAGCTTAATACGGGGGCAGGGAACTTTCCCGTACTTC
. TRBJ1-6 TRBV6-2/TRBV6-3 . CASSYDRNWQSLHF TGTGCCAGCAGTTACGACAGGAATTGGCAATCCCTCCACTTT
. TRBJ2-3 TRBV7-2 . CASSSGPQDTQYF TGTGCCAGCAGCTCAGGTCCCCAAGATACGCAGTATTTT
TRBD1 TRBJ2-6 TRBV9 . CASSARTGSPNVLTF TGTGCCAGCAGCGCTCGGACAGGGAGCCCCAACGTCCTGACTTTC